These T cell receptor beta chains were read from a single sample in a study of blood T cell repertoires in COVID-19. Libraries were prepared by immunoSEQ multiplex PCR; TCRdb keeps only in-frame clonotypes and omits some of them. The table lists roughly 150,000 clones, 65% to 90% of them singletons. What was sequenced was peripheral blood. These receptors came from a woman aged 50 to 60 in a cohort sampled during active or convalescent COVID-19. The CDR3 runs from the conserved cysteine through the conserved F or W. A D gene is named only where the DNA matches it firmly. Size is stated for part of the rows, as once, few or many counts, or as a class when the clone is expanded.

D gene	clone size	V gene	J gene	CDR3 DNA	CDR3 protein
NA	NA	TRBV7-2	TRBJ2-3	TGTGCCAGCAGCTTTAAGGGGGTGGGAGAAACTACGAGGGATACGCAGTATTTT	CASSFKGVGETTRDTQYF
NA	NA	TRBV3-1/TRBV3-2	TRBJ1-3	TGTGCCAGCAGCCCCCCCCATCCTCTAGCTTCTGGAAACACCATATATTTT	CASSPPHPLASGNTIYF
NA	NA	TRBV2	TRBJ1-5	TGTGCCAGCAGCGCTCGGGAAGGTGGCAATCAGCCCCAGCATTTT	CASSAREGGNQPQHF
TRBD1	few	TRBV6-1	TRBJ1-1	TGTGCCAGCAGTGAAGCGGGTTCAGGGGGCGTCCAAGCTTTCTTT	CASSEAGSGGVQAFF
NA	NA	TRBV11-3	TRBJ1-1	TGTGCCAGCAGTCGGGGGGACACTGAAGCTTTCTTT	CASSRGDTEAFF
TRBD1	NA	TRBV9	TRBJ1-3	TGTGCCAGCAGCACCCCCGAGACAGGGAGTGGATCTTCCTCTGGAAACACCATATATTTT	CASSTPETGSGSSSGNTIYF
NA	NA	TRBV3-1/TRBV3-2	TRBJ1-2	TGTGCCAGCAGCCAAGATCTCGAGAGCTATGGCTACACCTTC	CASSQDLESYGYTF
TRBD2	NA	TRBV10-1	TRBJ2-1	TGCGCCAGCAGTGACCAGCGGGGGGGGTACAATGAGCAGTTCTTC	CASSDQRGGYNEQFF
NA	once	TRBV7-9	TRBJ2-7	TGTGCCAGCAGCTTCGGTTCCTACGAGCAGTACTTC	CASSFGSYEQYF
NA	NA	TRBV27	TRBJ1-2	TGTGCCAGCAGTTTATATCCCGGGACACCGGACGGCTACACCTTC	CASSLYPGTPDGYTF
NA	NA	TRBV3-1/TRBV3-2	TRBJ1-5	TGTGCCAGCAGCCGCTCCTGGAGGGATCAGCCCCAGCATTTT	CASSRSWRDQPQHF
NA	NA	TRBV6-5	TRBJ1-2	TGTGCCAGCAGTTACTCGGGATTAGGGGACTATGGCTACACCTTC	CASSYSGLGDYGYTF
TRBD1	NA	TRBV7-9	TRBJ1-2	TGTGCCAGCAGCTATGGGACAGGGGTGGACTATGGCTACACCTTC	CASSYGTGVDYGYTF
TRBD1	NA	TRBV18	TRBJ2-7	TGTGCCAGTAACCTGGGACAGGGTATCTACGAGCAGTACTTC	CASNLGQGIYEQYF
NA	NA	TRBV6-5	TRBJ1-2	TGTGCCAGCAGTTTAGCCCGAAGGGGGAACTATGGCTACACCTTC	CASSLARRGNYGYTF
NA	NA	TRBV5-1	TRBJ1-2	TGCGCCAGCAGGGGAGATGGGCGCAGGTATGGCTACACCTTC	CASRGDGRRYGYTF
NA	NA	TRBV7-6	TRBJ1-3	TGTGCCAGCAGCTCATATGGACAGCCCTCTGGAAACACCATATATTTT	CASSSYGQPSGNTIYF
TRBD1	few	TRBV27	TRBJ1-3	TGTGCCAGCAGTAATGGACAGGCCTCTGGAAACACCATATATTTT	CASSNGQASGNTIYF
TRBD2	NA	TRBV4-3	TRBJ2-1	TGCGCCAGCAGCCAAGCCCACCAATCCGGGGGGAATGAGCAGTTCTTC	CASSQAHQSGGNEQFF
NA	NA	TRBV7-9	TRBJ2-1	TGTGCCAGCAGCTCAGGGTACAATGAGCAGTTCTTC	CASSSGYNEQFF
TRBD1	NA	TRBV7-8	TRBJ1-2	TGTGCCAGCACCCGGGACAGGGACGGCGGCTACACCTTC	CASTRDRDGGYTF
NA	NA	TRBV4-1	TRBJ1-3	TGCGCCAGCAGCCAAGTCGTCTCTGGAAACACCATATATTTT	CASSQVVSGNTIYF
NA	NA	TRBV3-1/TRBV3-2	TRBJ1-6	TGTGCCAGCAGCCAAGGCGGTCCCGATAATTCACCCCTCCACTTT	CASSQGGPDNSPLHF
TRBD2	NA	TRBV5-1	TRBJ2-2	TGCGCCAGCAGCCCCACTAGCGGGGGGCGTGGCGGGGAGCTGTTTTTT	CASSPTSGGRGGELFF
NA	once	TRBV5-6	TRBJ2-5	TGTGCCAGCAGCTTGGGGACAGTAATAGAGACCCAGTACTTC	CASSLGTVIETQYF
NA	once	TRBV19	TRBJ1-5	TGTGCGAGTAATCAGGTGCTACAAAATAGCAATCAGCCCCAGCATTTT	CASNQVLQNSNQPQHF
TRBD1	NA	TRBV7-2	TRBJ2-5	TGTGCCAGCAGCTTAGGGGGGACAGGGTTGGAGACCCAGTACTTC	CASSLGGTGLETQYF
NA	NA	TRBV6-5	TRBJ2-2	TGTGCCAGCAGCCCCCGCTCAGGCACCGGGGAGCTGTTTTTT	CASSPRSGTGELFF
NA	NA	TRBV19	TRBJ1-3	TGTGCCAGTAACACAGGGTCCTCTGGAAACACCATATATTTT	CASNTGSSGNTIYF
NA	NA	TRBV6-5	TRBJ2-7	TGTGCCAGCAGAACGCCGGGAAGAGGCAGAAACGAGCAGTACTTC	CASRTPGRGRNEQYF
NA	few	TRBV6-5	TRBJ2-5	TGTGCCAGCAGCACAGGAGGGGGGGAGAGACCCCAGTACTTC	CASSTGGGERPQYF
NA	NA	TRBV24-1	TRBJ1-2	TGTGCCACCAGTGAGTCCGGAGGACAGTACTATGGCTACACCTTC	CATSESGGQYYGYTF
NA	NA	TRBV12-3/TRBV12-4	TRBJ2-2	TGTGCCAGCAGTTTTAGGGAGCTGTTTTTT	CASSFRELFF
TRBD1	NA	TRBV4-1	TRBJ2-4	TGCGCCAGCAGCCGCGGACAGGGAGAGGACATTCAGTACTTC	CASSRGQGEDIQYF
NA	NA	TRBV10-3	TRBJ2-5	TGTGCCATCAGTGTCGGGGGGCCGCAAGAGACCCAGTACTTC	CAISVGGPQETQYF
NA	NA	TRBV5-5	TRBJ2-7	TGTGCCAGCAGCCCTGGATGGGCGGAGGACTACGAGCAGTACTTC	CASSPGWAEDYEQYF
NA	medium-sized	TRBV4-3	TRBJ2-1	TGCGCCAGCAGCCAAGATCATGTCGGGAGATACAATGAGCAGTTCTTC	CASSQDHVGRYNEQFF
TRBD1	NA	TRBV7-2	TRBJ1-2	TGTGCCAGCAGCTTAGCGTCCACAGGGGGCTTTGGCTACACCTTC	CASSLASTGGFGYTF
TRBD2	NA	TRBV29-1	TRBJ2-1	TGCAGCGTTGGAGGCGGGGGGGCATCCTACAATGAGCAGTTCTTC	CSVGGGGASYNEQFF
TRBD2	once	TRBV7-7	TRBJ2-5	TGTGCTAGCAGCCCAGGCGGGGGTGGGCAAGAGACCCAGTACTTC	CASSPGGGGQETQYF
TRBD1	once	TRBV4-1	TRBJ2-7	TGCGCCAGCAGCCAGGACAGGGCGTCCTACGAGCAGTACTTC	CASSQDRASYEQYF
NA	NA	TRBV7-9	TRBJ1-6	TGTGCCAGCAGCCCGGGGGGACGGCCAAATTCACCCCTCCACTTT	CASSPGGRPNSPLHF
NA	NA	TRBV27	TRBJ2-5	TGTGCCAGCAGTTTCACCCCGTCCGCGGGGCAAGAGACCCAGTACTTC	CASSFTPSAGQETQYF
TRBD1	NA	TRBV13	TRBJ1-1	TGTGCCAGCAGCGACTGGGGTAACAGGGGGTTGACTGAAGCTTTCTTT	CASSDWGNRGLTEAFF
TRBD1	NA	TRBV27	TRBJ1-5	TGTGCCAGCAGTCCAGAAAAATCGGACAGGGCAGATGAGTCGCAATCAGCCCAGCATTTT	CASSPEKSDRADESQSAQHF
TRBD1	NA	TRBV2	TRBJ1-2	TGTGCCAGCGGAGACCGGGACAGGGCTGGCTACACCTTC	CASGDRDRAGYTF
NA	NA	TRBV7-8	TRBJ1-5	TGTGCCAGCTCAAATGGAGGTGCGGGAAGCAATCAGCCCCAGCATTTT	CASSNGGAGSNQPQHF
TRBD2	NA	TRBV29-1	TRBJ2-3	TGCAGCGTTGATTCTTTTGCTAGCGGGGTTAGCACAGATACGCAGTATTTT	CSVDSFASGVSTDTQYF
NA	NA	TRBV9	TRBJ1-4	TGTGCCAGCAGCAATACCGACAGACGTTATGAAAAACTGTTTTTT	CASSNTDRRYEKLFF
NA	NA	TRBV11-2	TRBJ2-1	TGTGCCAGCATTCAGGATGAGCAGTTCTTC	CASIQDEQFF
TRBD2	NA	TRBV7-3	TRBJ2-3	TGTGCCAGCAGCTCCGCGGGGGGTAGGGATACGCAGTATTTT	CASSSAGGRDTQYF
NA	NA	TRBV7-2	TRBJ2-3	TGTGCCAGCAGCCGGGGTCGGTCGGATACGCAGTATTTT	CASSRGRSDTQYF
TRBD2	NA	TRBV7-8	TRBJ2-5	TGTGCCAGCAGCCAGACCGGGACTAGCGTAGAGACCCAGTACTTC	CASSQTGTSVETQYF
NA	NA	TRBV6-6	TRBJ1-6	TGTGCCAGCAGTTGGGCGGGGCGCGGGAATTCACCCCTCCACTTT	CASSWAGRGNSPLHF
NA	NA	TRBV19	TRBJ1-2	TGTGCCAGTACCCTGGCAGGTAACTATGGCTACACCTTC	CASTLAGNYGYTF
NA	few	TRBV6-5	TRBJ1-6	TGTGCCAGCAGTTACGCGGGACGGAATAATTCACCCCTCCACTTT	CASSYAGRNNSPLHF
NA	NA	TRBV10-1	TRBJ2-1	TGCGCCAGCAGTGGACAGTCCTACAATGAGCAGTTCTTC	CASSGQSYNEQFF
TRBD1	once	TRBV11-1	TRBJ2-7	TGTGCCAGCAGATCGGGACAGGGACGCTACGAGCAGTACTTC	CASRSGQGRYEQYF
TRBD1	NA	TRBV5-8	TRBJ1-3	TGTGCCAGCAGCTTTACAGGGGGCGCAGGTGGAAACACCATATATTTT	CASSFTGGAGGNTIYF